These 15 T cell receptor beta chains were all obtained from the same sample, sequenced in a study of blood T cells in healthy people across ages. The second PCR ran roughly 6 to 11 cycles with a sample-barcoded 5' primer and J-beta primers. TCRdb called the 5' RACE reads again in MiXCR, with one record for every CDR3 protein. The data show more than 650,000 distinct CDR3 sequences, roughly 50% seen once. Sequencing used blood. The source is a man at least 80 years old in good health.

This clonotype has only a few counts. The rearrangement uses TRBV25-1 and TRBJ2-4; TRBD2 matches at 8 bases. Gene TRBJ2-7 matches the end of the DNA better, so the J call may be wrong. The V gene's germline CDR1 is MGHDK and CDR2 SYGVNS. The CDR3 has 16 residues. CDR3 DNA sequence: TGTGCCAGCAGTCCCCCTTCCGGGACTAGGTCCTACGAGCAGTACTTC. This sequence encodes CASSPPSGTRSYEQYF.

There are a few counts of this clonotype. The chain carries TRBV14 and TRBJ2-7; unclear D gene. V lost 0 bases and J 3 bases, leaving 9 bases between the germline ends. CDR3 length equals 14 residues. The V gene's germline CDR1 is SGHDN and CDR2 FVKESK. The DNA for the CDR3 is TGTGCCAGCAGCCAAGATCGGCTGATCTACGAGCAGTACTTC. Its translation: CASSQDRLIYEQYF. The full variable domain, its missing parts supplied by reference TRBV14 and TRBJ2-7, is EAGVTQFPSHSVIEKGQTVTLRCDPISGHDNLYWYRRVMGKEIKFLLHFVKESKQDESGMPNNRFLAERTGGTYSTLKVQPAELEDSGVYFCASSQDRLIYEQYFGPGTRLTVT.

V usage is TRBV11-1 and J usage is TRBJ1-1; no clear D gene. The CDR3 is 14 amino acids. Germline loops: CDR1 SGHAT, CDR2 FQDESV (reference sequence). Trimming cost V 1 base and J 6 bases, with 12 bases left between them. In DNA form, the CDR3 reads TGTGCCAGCAGCTTAGGTAGGACCGGAGCTGAAGCTTTCTTT. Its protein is CASSLGRTGAEAFF.

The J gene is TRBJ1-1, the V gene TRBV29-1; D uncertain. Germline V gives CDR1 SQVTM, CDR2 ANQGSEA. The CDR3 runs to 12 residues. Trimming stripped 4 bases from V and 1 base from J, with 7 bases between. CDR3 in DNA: TGCAGCGTTGTTGCTGAGAACACTGAAGCTTTCTTT. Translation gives CSVVAENTEAFF.

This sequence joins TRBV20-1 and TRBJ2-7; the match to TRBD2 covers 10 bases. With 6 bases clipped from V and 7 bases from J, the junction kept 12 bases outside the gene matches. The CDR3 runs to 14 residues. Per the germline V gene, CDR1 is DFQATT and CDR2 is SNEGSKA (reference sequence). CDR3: CSAPRAGGPGEQYF. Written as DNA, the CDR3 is TGCAGTGCACCCAGAGCGGGAGGGCCAGGAGAGCAGTACTTC.

The CDR3: CASSSSLAGGKETQYF. The CDR3, as DNA: TGTGCCAGCAGTTCCTCGCTAGCGGGAGGGAAAGAGACCCAGTACTTC. This sequence joins TRBV12-3 or TRBV12-4 and TRBJ2-4; 12 bases line up with TRBD2. The J call could be wrong; TRBJ2-5 is a better fit for the DNA end. The CDR3 totals 16 residues.

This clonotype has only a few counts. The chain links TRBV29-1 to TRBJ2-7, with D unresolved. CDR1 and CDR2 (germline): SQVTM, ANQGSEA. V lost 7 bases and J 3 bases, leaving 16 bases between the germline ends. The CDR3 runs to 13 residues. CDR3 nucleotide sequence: TGCAGCGCCCTATCTGAGTCTAACTACGAGCAGTACTTC. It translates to CSALSESNYEQYF.

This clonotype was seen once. The CDR3 nucleotides read TGCAGTGCTAACTTGGTTGAGCTAGCCAAAAACATTCAGTACTTC. Amino acids: CSANLVELAKNIQYF. V and J are TRBV20-1 and TRBJ2-4; D not certain. Germline values: CDR1 DFQATT, CDR2 SNEGSKA (reference sequence). V was clipped by 4 bases and J by 0 bases, with 13 bases between them. The CDR3 sequence is 15 residues long.

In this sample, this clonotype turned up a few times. The CDR3, as DNA: TGTGCCAGCAGCGGGCGGGACAGACTGAACACTGAAGCTTTCTTT. It is translated as CASSGRDRLNTEAFF. V usage is TRBV5-5 and J usage is TRBJ1-1; 7 bases fit TRBD1. The CDR3 has 15 residues. The ends lost 4 bases at V and 0 bases at J; junction bases unmatched: 6. Per the germline V gene, CDR1 is SGHKS and CDR2 is YYEKEE (reference sequence). The whole variable domain, remainder taken from reference TRBV5-5 and TRBJ1-1, is DAGVTQSPTHLIKTRGQQVTLRCSPISGHKSVSWYQQVLGQGPQFIFQYYEKEERGRGNFPDRFSARQFPNYSSELNVNALLLGDSALYLCASSGRDRLNTEAFFGQGTRLTVV.

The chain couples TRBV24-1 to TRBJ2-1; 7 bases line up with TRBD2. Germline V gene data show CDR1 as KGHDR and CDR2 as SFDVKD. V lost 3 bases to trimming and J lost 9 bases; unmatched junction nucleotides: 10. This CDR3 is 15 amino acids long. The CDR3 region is CATSDGRTSSGEQFF. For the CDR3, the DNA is TGTGCCACCAGTGATGGACGGACTAGTAGTGGTGAGCAGTTCTTC.

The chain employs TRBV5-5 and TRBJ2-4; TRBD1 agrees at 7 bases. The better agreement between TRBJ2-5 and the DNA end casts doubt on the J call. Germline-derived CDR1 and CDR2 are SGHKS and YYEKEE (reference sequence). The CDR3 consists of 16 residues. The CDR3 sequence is CASSPGSDRAKETQYF. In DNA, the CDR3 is TGTGCCAGCAGCCCAGGCTCCGACAGGGCCAAAGAGACCCAGTACTTC.

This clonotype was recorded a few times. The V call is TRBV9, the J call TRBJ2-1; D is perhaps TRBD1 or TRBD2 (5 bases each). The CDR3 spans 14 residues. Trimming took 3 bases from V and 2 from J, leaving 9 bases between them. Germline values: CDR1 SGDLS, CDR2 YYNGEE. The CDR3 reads CASSDGGTYNEQFF. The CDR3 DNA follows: TGTGCCAGCAGCGATGGGGGAACCTACAATGAGCAGTTCTTC.

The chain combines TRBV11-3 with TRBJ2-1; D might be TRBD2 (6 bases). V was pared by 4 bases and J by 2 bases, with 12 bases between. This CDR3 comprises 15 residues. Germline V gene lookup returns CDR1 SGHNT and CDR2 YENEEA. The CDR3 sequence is CASSSRLGPYNEQFF. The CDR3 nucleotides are TGTGCCAGCAGCTCACGACTAGGCCCCTACAATGAGCAGTTCTTC.

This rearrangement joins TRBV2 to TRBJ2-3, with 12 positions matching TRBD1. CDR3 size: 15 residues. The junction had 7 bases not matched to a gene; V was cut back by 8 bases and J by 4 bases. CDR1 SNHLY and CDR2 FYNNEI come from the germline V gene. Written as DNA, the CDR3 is TGTGCCAGCCGGGGACAGGGGGCCTTGGCAGATACGCAGTATTTT. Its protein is CASRGQGALADTQYF.

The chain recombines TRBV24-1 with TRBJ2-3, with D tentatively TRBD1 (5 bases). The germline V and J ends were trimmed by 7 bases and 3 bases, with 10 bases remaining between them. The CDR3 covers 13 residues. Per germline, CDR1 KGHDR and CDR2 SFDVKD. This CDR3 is CATRGRVTDTQYF. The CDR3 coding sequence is TGTGCCACCAGAGGCAGGGTAACAGATACGCAGTATTTT.